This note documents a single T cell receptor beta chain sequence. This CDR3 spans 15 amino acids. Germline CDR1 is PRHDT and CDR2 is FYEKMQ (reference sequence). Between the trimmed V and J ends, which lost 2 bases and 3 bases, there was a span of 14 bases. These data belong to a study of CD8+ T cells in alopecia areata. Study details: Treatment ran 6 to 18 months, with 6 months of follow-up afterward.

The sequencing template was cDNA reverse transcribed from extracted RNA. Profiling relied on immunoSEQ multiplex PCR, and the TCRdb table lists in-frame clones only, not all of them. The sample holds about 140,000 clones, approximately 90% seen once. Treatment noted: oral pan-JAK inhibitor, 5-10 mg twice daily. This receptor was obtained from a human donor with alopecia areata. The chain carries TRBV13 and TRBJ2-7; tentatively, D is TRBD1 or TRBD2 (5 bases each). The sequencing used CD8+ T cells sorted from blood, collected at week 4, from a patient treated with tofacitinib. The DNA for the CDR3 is TGTGCCAGCAGCTTAAGAGGGGAAAAAAGCTACGAGCAGTACTTC. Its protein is CASSLRGEKSYEQYF.